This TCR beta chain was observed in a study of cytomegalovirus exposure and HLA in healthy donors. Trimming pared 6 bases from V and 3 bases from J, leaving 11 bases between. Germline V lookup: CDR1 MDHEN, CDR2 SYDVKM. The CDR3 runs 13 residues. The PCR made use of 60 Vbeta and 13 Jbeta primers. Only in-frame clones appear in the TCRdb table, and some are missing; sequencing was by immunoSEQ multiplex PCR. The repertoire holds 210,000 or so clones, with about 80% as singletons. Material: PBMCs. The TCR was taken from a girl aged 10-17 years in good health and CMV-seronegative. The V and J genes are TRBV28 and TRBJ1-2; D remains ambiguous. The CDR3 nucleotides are TGTGCCAGCAGCCCCTACAGAGACTATGGCTACACCTTC. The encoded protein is CASSPYRDYGYTF.